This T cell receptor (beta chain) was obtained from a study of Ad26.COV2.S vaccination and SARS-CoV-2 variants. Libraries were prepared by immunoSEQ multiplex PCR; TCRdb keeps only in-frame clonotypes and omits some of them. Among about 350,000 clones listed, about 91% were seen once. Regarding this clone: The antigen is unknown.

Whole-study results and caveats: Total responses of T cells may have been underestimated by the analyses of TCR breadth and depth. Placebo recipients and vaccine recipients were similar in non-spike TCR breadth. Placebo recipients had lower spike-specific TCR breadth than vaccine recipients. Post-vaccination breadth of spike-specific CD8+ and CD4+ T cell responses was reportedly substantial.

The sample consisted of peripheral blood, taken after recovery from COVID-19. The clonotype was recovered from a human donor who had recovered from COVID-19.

CDR3 protein: CASSGTYGEKTQYF. The DNA for the CDR3 is TGTGCCAGTAGTGGGACCTATGGGGAAAAGACCCAGTACTTC. V is TRBV19 and J is TRBJ2-5; D is tentatively TRBD1 or TRBD2 (5 bases each). Germline V gives CDR1 LNHDA, CDR2 SQIVND (reference sequence). V lost 5 bases and J 6 bases, leaving 16 bases between the germline ends. The CDR3 runs 14 residues.